A selection of T cell receptor beta chains follows, all from one sample in a study of T cell responses to AZD1222 COVID-19 vaccine. The method was immunoSEQ multiplex PCR; TCRdb's version includes in-frame clones alone and lacks a portion of them. The data hold tens of thousands of clones, with approximately 90% observed a single time. This specimen consisted of peripheral blood, obtained 28 days after the second dose of the MenACWY control vaccine. These TCRs come from an adult who received the MenACWY meningococcal vaccine as a control. Both conserved end residues are part of each CDR3. The order of the fields is V gene, clone size, D gene, J gene, CDR3 DNA, CDR3 protein. The D gene is left open where the match is weak. Expanded clones are given a class, and other clones once, few, many or no size at all.

V: TRBV19
size: .
D: .
J: TRBJ1-1
DNA: TGTGCCAGTAGTCCCCACAGGGATAGCACTGAAGCTTTCTTT
CDR3: CASSPHRDSTEAFF

V: TRBV10-3
size: .
D: .
J: TRBJ1-2
DNA: TGTGCCATCAGTGATGGGACGGCCTATGGCTACACCTTC
CDR3: CAISDGTAYGYTF

V: TRBV5-1
size: .
D: .
J: TRBJ1-4
DNA: TGCGCCAGCAGCTTGGGGTCAGGGCGGGATGAAAAACTGTTTTTT
CDR3: CASSLGSGRDEKLFF

V: TRBV6-6
size: .
D: .
J: TRBJ1-4
DNA: TGTGCCAGCAGTTACCTGGGGGGGGACGAAAAACTGTTTTTT
CDR3: CASSYLGGDEKLFF

V: TRBV2
size: .
D: TRBD2
J: TRBJ2-5
DNA: TGTGCCAGCAGTTTAGCGGGGGGGCAAGAGACCCAGTACTTC
CDR3: CASSLAGGQETQYF

V: TRBV30
size: .
D: .
J: TRBJ1-2
DNA: TGTGCCTGGAGTAAGAGGACAGCCTATGGCTACACCTTC
CDR3: CAWSKRTAYGYTF

V: TRBV7-8
size: .
D: .
J: TRBJ2-7
DNA: TGTGCCAGCAGCTTAGCCGGACCAACAAACGAGCAGTACTTC
CDR3: CASSLAGPTNEQYF

V: TRBV7-8
size: .
D: TRBD2
J: TRBJ2-1
DNA: TGTGCCAGCAGCTTATCACTAGCGGACAATGAGCAGTTCTTC
CDR3: CASSLSLADNEQFF

V: TRBV28
size: few
D: TRBD1
J: TRBJ1-5
DNA: TGTGCCAGCAGTTCCAGCAATGACAGGGCAAATCAGCCCCAGCATTTT
CDR3: CASSSSNDRANQPQHF

V: TRBV3-1/TRBV3-2
size: once
D: .
J: TRBJ2-1
DNA: TGTGCCAGCAGCCCTATGGGGGGCTCCTACAATGAGCAGTTCTTC
CDR3: CASSPMGGSYNEQFF

V: TRBV6-5
size: .
D: TRBD1
J: TRBJ1-5
DNA: TGTGCCAGCACCCTAGACAGGGGGGGAAATCAGCCCCAGCATTTT
CDR3: CASTLDRGGNQPQHF

V: TRBV2
size: .
D: .
J: TRBJ2-5
DNA: TGTGCCAGCGGACGCCGCCAAGAGACCCAGTACTTC
CDR3: CASGRRQETQYF

V: TRBV6-5
size: .
D: .
J: TRBJ2-5
DNA: TGTGCCAGCACCCCGTACAGGGACCTCCGGGAGACCCAGTACTTC
CDR3: CASTPYRDLRETQYF

V: TRBV3-1/TRBV3-2
size: .
D: TRBD2
J: TRBJ2-1
DNA: TGTGCCAGCAGCCAATCGACTAGCGGGGGACACAATGAGCAGTTCTTC
CDR3: CASSQSTSGGHNEQFF

V: TRBV30
size: .
D: .
J: TRBJ1-6
DNA: TGTGCCTGGAGTGCCCCCGGGACACCGAATTCACCCCTCCACTTT
CDR3: CAWSAPGTPNSPLHF

V: TRBV6-5
size: .
D: TRBD1
J: TRBJ1-2
DNA: TGTGCCAGCAGTTACTCGATGGGACAGGGTTATGGCTACACCTTC
CDR3: CASSYSMGQGYGYTF

V: TRBV5-1
size: .
D: .
J: TRBJ1-2
DNA: TGCGCCAGCAGCTTGGAGTCGGCCTCATATGGCTACACCTTC
CDR3: CASSLESASYGYTF

V: TRBV4-1
size: once
D: TRBD1
J: TRBJ1-4
DNA: TGCGCCAGCAGCCTCCAGGGGGGTAGCAGTAATGAAAAACTGTTTTTT
CDR3: CASSLQGGSSNEKLFF

V: TRBV28
size: .
D: .
J: TRBJ1-1
DNA: TGTGCCAGCAGTTTATCGGGGGGCGTAGGCACTGAAGCTTTCTTT
CDR3: CASSLSGGVGTEAFF

V: TRBV15
size: .
D: .
J: TRBJ2-7
DNA: TGTGCCACCAGCCCGAGTATGAGCACTCCTCCCTACGAGCAGTACTTC
CDR3: CATSPSMSTPPYEQYF

V: TRBV9
size: .
D: .
J: TRBJ2-1
DNA: TGTGCCAGCAGCGAGAAGGGGGTTCGGGATGAGCAGTTCTTC
CDR3: CASSEKGVRDEQFF

V: TRBV30
size: .
D: .
J: TRBJ1-4
DNA: TGTGCCTGGAGTGGCCAACAGGGAAATGAAAAACTGTTTTTT
CDR3: CAWSGQQGNEKLFF

V: TRBV6-5
size: .
D: .
J: TRBJ2-7
DNA: TGTGCCAGCAGCGCTGGACGGTACGAGCAGTACTTC
CDR3: CASSAGRYEQYF

V: TRBV10-3
size: .
D: TRBD1
J: TRBJ2-7
DNA: TGTGCCATCAGATCGGGACAGGGAGAGGGATACGAGCAGTACTTC
CDR3: CAIRSGQGEGYEQYF

V: TRBV21-1
size: .
D: .
J: TRBJ1-4
DNA: TGTGCCAGCAGCAAATGTGCAGGGGGTTCAACTAATGAAAAACTGTTTTTT
CDR3: CASSKCAGGSTNEKLFF

V: TRBV19
size: .
D: .
J: TRBJ1-1
DNA: TGTGCCAGTTCCGGCAACCATCGGGTCGCTGAAGCTTTCTTT
CDR3: CASSGNHRVAEAFF

V: TRBV2
size: .
D: .
J: TRBJ2-3
DNA: TGTGCCAGCAGTGCCCTAAGGGGGGAAGATACGCAGTATTTT
CDR3: CASSALRGEDTQYF

V: TRBV6-5
size: .
D: .
J: TRBJ1-2
DNA: TGTGCCAGTTCCCGGGACACCGAAACTAACTATGGCTACACCTTC
CDR3: CASSRDTETNYGYTF

V: TRBV6-1
size: .
D: .
J: TRBJ2-7
DNA: TGTGCCAGCAGTGATCGACAGCCTCCCCCCGAGGAGTACTTC
CDR3: CASSDRQPPPEEYF

V: TRBV7-9
size: .
D: .
J: TRBJ2-1
DNA: TGTGCCAGCAGCTTACGAGGCGCTAGCGATGAGCAGTTCTTC
CDR3: CASSLRGASDEQFF

V: TRBV29-1
size: .
D: TRBD1
J: TRBJ1-2
DNA: TGCAGCACCGGGACAGGTGGGGACTATGGCTACACCTTC
CDR3: CSTGTGGDYGYTF

V: TRBV19
size: .
D: .
J: TRBJ2-3
DNA: TGTGCCAGTAGTATGGTAGCATCCACAGATACGCAGTATTTT
CDR3: CASSMVASTDTQYF

V: TRBV12-3/TRBV12-4
size: .
D: .
J: TRBJ2-1
DNA: TGTGCCAGCAGTCCGGACGGGGGTACGCAGTTCTTC
CDR3: CASSPDGGTQFF

V: TRBV7-2
size: .
D: TRBD1
J: TRBJ1-2
DNA: TGTGCCAGCAGCTTAGGGACAGGGGGCGACTATGGCTACACCTTC
CDR3: CASSLGTGGDYGYTF

V: TRBV6-5
size: .
D: TRBD1
J: TRBJ1-1
DNA: TGTGCCAGCGGGAAGGGGGCTTTGAACACTGAAGCTTTCTTT
CDR3: CASGKGALNTEAFF

V: TRBV5-1
size: .
D: .
J: TRBJ1-5
DNA: TGCGCCAGCAGTCTAGGCACAGGGATCAATCAGCCCCAGCATTTT
CDR3: CASSLGTGINQPQHF

V: TRBV14
size: .
D: TRBD1
J: TRBJ1-2
DNA: TGTGCCAGCAGCCCCGACAGGGCGGCATGGGGCTACACCTTC
CDR3: CASSPDRAAWGYTF

V: TRBV7-2
size: .
D: .
J: TRBJ2-2
DNA: TGTGCCAGCAGCTTATCTCTCGGGGCTTGGGGCACCGGGGAGCTGTTTTTT
CDR3: CASSLSLGAWGTGELFF

V: TRBV28
size: .
D: TRBD1
J: TRBJ1-1
DNA: TGTGCCAGCAGCCCTCGGACAGGGGCCTTGAACACTGAAGCTTTCTTT
CDR3: CASSPRTGALNTEAFF

V: TRBV29-1
size: .
D: TRBD1
J: TRBJ2-7
DNA: TGCAGCGTGGCTAACCGGGACAGGGGTGTCGAGCAGTACTTC
CDR3: CSVANRDRGVEQYF

V: TRBV12-3/TRBV12-4
size: .
D: .
J: TRBJ1-1
DNA: TGTGCCAGCAGTTTAGCCGCTAACACTGAAGCTTTCTTT
CDR3: CASSLAANTEAFF

V: TRBV27
size: .
D: .
J: TRBJ2-5
DNA: TGTGCCAGCAGTCCTCCCGAGGAGGAGACCCAGTACTTC
CDR3: CASSPPEEETQYF

V: TRBV5-4
size: once
D: TRBD1
J: TRBJ2-4
DNA: TGTGCCAGCAGCTTGGAGGGACAGGGGTTAGCCAAAAACATTCAGTACTTC
CDR3: CASSLEGQGLAKNIQYF

V: TRBV27
size: .
D: .
J: TRBJ1-2
DNA: TGTGCCAGCAAACAGGGTTTGAATTCAAACTATGGCTACACCTTC
CDR3: CASKQGLNSNYGYTF

V: TRBV6-5
size: .
D: .
J: TRBJ1-5
DNA: TGTGCCAGCAGGTCCGGGGGATTGGCGAATCAGCCCCAGCATTTT
CDR3: CASRSGGLANQPQHF

V: TRBV7-2
size: .
D: .
J: TRBJ2-4
DNA: TGTGCCAGCAGCCCCGACTGGACCAGAAACATTCAGTACTTC
CDR3: CASSPDWTRNIQYF

V: TRBV15
size: .
D: .
J: TRBJ2-7
DNA: TGTGCCACCAGCAATACAGGTCACTACGAGCAGTACTTC
CDR3: CATSNTGHYEQYF

V: TRBV11-2
size: few
D: .
J: TRBJ1-2
DNA: TGTGCCAGCAGCTTAATGGCAGCCGGCTATGGCTACACCTTC
CDR3: CASSLMAAGYGYTF

V: TRBV7-3
size: .
D: TRBD2
J: TRBJ2-3
DNA: TGTGCCAGCAGCCTAGCGGGGGCCACAGATACGCAGTATTTT
CDR3: CASSLAGATDTQYF

V: TRBV28
size: .
D: .
J: TRBJ1-1
DNA: TGTGCCAGCAGTTACCCGTTAGGGGTGACTGAAGCTTTCTTT
CDR3: CASSYPLGVTEAFF

V: TRBV7-9
size: .
D: TRBD2
J: TRBJ2-1
DNA: TGTGCCAGCAGCTCTGCTAGCGGGGGGCAGTTCTTC
CDR3: CASSSASGGQFF

V: TRBV4-3
size: .
D: .
J: TRBJ2-7
DNA: TGCGCCAGCAGCCAGGGGCGGAGCTCCTACGAGCAGTACTTC
CDR3: CASSQGRSSYEQYF

V: TRBV6-1
size: .
D: .
J: TRBJ1-5
DNA: TGTGCCAGCAGTGAAAACTTATTGGGCAATCAGCCCCAGCATTTT
CDR3: CASSENLLGNQPQHF

V: TRBV11-1
size: .
D: .
J: TRBJ1-6
DNA: TGTGCCAGCAGCTTAGCGCAGATCAATTCACCCCTCCACTTT
CDR3: CASSLAQINSPLHF

V: TRBV19
size: .
D: .
J: TRBJ2-3
DNA: TGTGCCAGTAGTTCATTCAGCACAGATACGCAGTATTTT
CDR3: CASSSFSTDTQYF